The 26 T cell receptor beta chains given below trace back to one sample, sequenced in a study of monozygotic twins with inflammatory bowel disease. TCRdb processed the 5' RACE reads again and assigns one entry to each CDR3 protein, with no DNA. This sample's clone table lists fewer than 200,000 distinct CDR3 sequences. The sequenced material came from blood. These receptors all stem from a human donor with ulcerative colitis or Crohn's disease, or a healthy co-twin of an affected twin (not recorded which).

The chain couples TRBV5-1 to TRBJ2-5; TCRdb names TRBD2, which stays unverified in the absence of DNA. The CDR3 runs to 15 residues. The germline CDR1 and CDR2 sequences are SGHRS and YFSETQ. The CDR3 is CASSLVVGLGETQYF.

The chain joins TRBV7-2 to TRBJ1-1. The CDR3 length is 16 residues. Looked up from germline, CDR1 is SGHTA and CDR2 is FQGNSA. The CDR3 spells CASSLAAGRANTEAFF.

The chain has TRBV3-1 and TRBJ1-1; TCRdb's assignment of TRBD1 cannot be checked, as there is no DNA. Germline V gene sequence: CDR1 LGHDT, CDR2 YNNKEL (reference sequence). The CDR3 is 14 residues long. The CDR3 sequence is CASSRGQTNTEAFF.

The chain uses TRBV28 and TRBJ2-1. Looked up from germline, CDR1 is MDHEN and CDR2 is SYDVKM. This CDR3 contains 15 residues. CDR3 region: CAISDRILTYNEQFF.

This rearrangement joins TRBV24-1 to TRBJ2-3; absent DNA, TCRdb's TRBD2 call cannot be checked. There are 16 residues in the CDR3. The V gene's germline CDR1 is KGHDR and CDR2 SFDVKD. CDR3 in amino acids: CATSDWGGENSNTQYF.

The chain carries TRBV2 and TRBJ2-5; TCRdb designates TRBD2, a call that cannot be tested without DNA. Germline assignment: CDR1 SNHLY and CDR2 FYNNEI. The CDR3 spans 18 residues. The chain's CDR3 is CASSEALRISGAQETQYF.

V is TRBV4-3 and J is TRBJ2-1; TCRdb designates TRBD2, a call that cannot be tested without DNA. Germline assignment: CDR1 LGHNA and CDR2 YSLEER. This CDR3 comprises 19 residues. CDR3 amino acids: CASSHQAGLEFARLNEQFF.

The V and J genes are TRBV4-3 and TRBJ2-6; TCRdb's assignment of TRBD1 cannot be checked, as there is no DNA. This CDR3 has 17 amino acids. Germline V lookup: CDR1 LGHNA, CDR2 YSLEER. The CDR3 region is CASSQEGAHSGANVLTF.

The chain is built from TRBV12-3 or TRBV12-4 and TRBJ2-3; TCRdb names TRBD1, which stays unverified in the absence of DNA. This CDR3 region has 15 residues. The CDR3 sequence is CASTIGGSSTDTQYF.

V usage is TRBV4-2 and J usage is TRBJ2-7; with no DNA, the TCRdb D assignment of TRBD2 cannot be verified. Germline V lookup: CDR1 LGHNA, CDR2 YNFKEQ. This CDR3 contains 16 residues. CDR3: CASSPPIVAGIYEQYF.

The chain recombines TRBV28 with TRBJ2-3; TCRdb's assignment of TRBD2 cannot be checked, as there is no DNA. The germline CDR1 and CDR2 sequences are MDHEN and SYDVKM. This CDR3 contains 22 residues. This CDR3 reads CASRYRRKGLAGEIRRTDTQYF.

The chain links TRBV19 to TRBJ1-5; the D call from TCRdb, TRBD1, cannot be confirmed without DNA. Per the germline V gene, CDR1 is LNHDA and CDR2 is SQIVND (reference sequence). The CDR3 has 15 residues. The CDR3 region is CASSIRGVGNQPQHF.

The V gene is TRBV10-3, the J gene TRBJ2-7; as DNA is missing, the TRBD2 call by TCRdb cannot be tested. The CDR3 consists of 17 residues. Germline V lookup: CDR1 ENHRY, CDR2 SYGVKD. CDR3 in amino acids: CAISDSPGGPGTYEQYF.

The J gene is TRBJ2-3, the V gene TRBV5-6. The CDR3 has 11 amino acids. The V gene's germline CDR1 is SGHDT and CDR2 YYEEEE. The CDR3 here is CASSFLGTQYF.

This chain links TRBV20-1 with TRBJ1-5; the D gene TCRdb calls, TRBD1, cannot be checked with no DNA. Looked up from germline, CDR1 is DFQATT and CDR2 is SNEGSKA (reference sequence). The CDR3 is 13 amino acids. CDR3 protein: CSAGDRGDQPQHF.

The chain uses TRBV7-9 and TRBJ1-2; TCRdb names TRBD1, which stays unverified in the absence of DNA. CDR3 size: 13 residues. Germline loops: CDR1 SEHNR, CDR2 FQNEAQ (reference sequence). This CDR3 reads CASSLTGFYGYTF.

The genes are TRBV5-1 and TRBJ2-1; TCRdb reports TRBD1, a call that lacks DNA to check it against. Germline CDR1 reads SGHRS; CDR2 reads YFSETQ. This CDR3 spans 15 amino acids. The CDR3 loop is CASSTGQGAHNEQFF.

V is TRBV4-2 and J is TRBJ2-7; TCRdb designates TRBD2, a call that cannot be tested without DNA. The germline CDR1 and CDR2 sequences are LGHNA and YNFKEQ. The CDR3 is made up of 17 amino acids. The CDR3 loop is CASSQEYGSGGTYEQYF.

The chain uses TRBV18 and TRBJ1-5; without DNA, the TCRdb call of TRBD1 cannot be checked. Germline CDR1 is KGHSH and CDR2 is LQKENI. This CDR3 has 15 amino acids. Here the CDR3 reads CASSPGTGGNQPQHF.

This sequence joins TRBV19 and TRBJ2-5. Germline lookup yields CDR1 LNHDA and CDR2 SQIVND (reference sequence). CDR3 length: 14 residues. This CDR3 is CASSSGPSAETQYF.

This rearrangement joins TRBV5-1 to TRBJ2-1; the D call of TRBD2 rests on TCRdb alone, since no DNA is present to check it. CDR3 length: 16 residues. The germline gives CDR1 SGHRS, CDR2 YFSETQ. This CDR3 is CASSQGLAGPYNEQFF.

This chain links TRBV7-8 with TRBJ1-6; TCRdb's D call, TRBD1, is unchecked because there is no DNA. CDR3 length: 17 amino acids. The germline V gene has CDR1 SGHVS and CDR2 FQNEAQ. CDR3 sequence: CASSSTGGASYNSPLHF.

This chain links TRBV7-2 with TRBJ2-1. Germline-derived CDR1 and CDR2 are SGHTA and FQGNSA. The CDR3 is 17 residues long. This chain's CDR3 is CASSHWIGQLSYNEQFF.

CDR3 sequence: CASSHASIPYEQYF. This chain joins TRBV3-1 and TRBJ2-7. Germline V gene data show CDR1 as LGHDT and CDR2 as YNNKEL (reference sequence). This CDR3 has 14 amino acids.

The gene calls are TRBV18 and TRBJ2-1; the D gene TCRdb calls, TRBD2, cannot be checked with no DNA. Germline CDR1 reads KGHSH; CDR2 reads LQKENI. CDR3 size: 12 residues. CDR3 sequence: CASSPGEYEQFF.

The V call is TRBV7-2, the J call TRBJ2-5; there is no DNA to check the TCRdb D call of TRBD1. Germline CDR1 SGHTA, CDR2 FQGNSA. This CDR3 spans 14 amino acids. CDR3 residues: CASSPGQGVGAQYF.